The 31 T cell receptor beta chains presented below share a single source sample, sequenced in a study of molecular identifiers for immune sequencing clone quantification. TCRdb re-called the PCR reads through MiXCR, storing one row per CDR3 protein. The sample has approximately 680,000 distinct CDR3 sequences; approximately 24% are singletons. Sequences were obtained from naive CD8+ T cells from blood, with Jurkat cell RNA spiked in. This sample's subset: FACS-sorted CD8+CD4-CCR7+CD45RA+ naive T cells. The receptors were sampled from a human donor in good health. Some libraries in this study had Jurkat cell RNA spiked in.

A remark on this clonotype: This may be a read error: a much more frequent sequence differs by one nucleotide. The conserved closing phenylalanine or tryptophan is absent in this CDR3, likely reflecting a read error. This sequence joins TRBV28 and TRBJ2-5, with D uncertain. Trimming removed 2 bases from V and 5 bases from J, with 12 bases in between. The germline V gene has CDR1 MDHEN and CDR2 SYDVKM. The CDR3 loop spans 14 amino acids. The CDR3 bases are TGTGCCAGCAGTTTACCCCAAATCGGGGAGACCCAGTACTAC. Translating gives CASSLPQIGETQYY.

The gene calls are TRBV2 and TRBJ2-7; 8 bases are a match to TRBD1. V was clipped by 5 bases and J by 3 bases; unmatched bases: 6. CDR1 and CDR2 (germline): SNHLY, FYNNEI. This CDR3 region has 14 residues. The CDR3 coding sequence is TGTGCCAGCAGTCAGGACAGGGCCGACTACGAGCAGTACTTC. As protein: CASSQDRADYEQYF.

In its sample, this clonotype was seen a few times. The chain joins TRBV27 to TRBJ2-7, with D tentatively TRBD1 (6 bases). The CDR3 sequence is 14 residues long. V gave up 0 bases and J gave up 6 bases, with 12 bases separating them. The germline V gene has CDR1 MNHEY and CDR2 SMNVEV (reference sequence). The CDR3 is CASSLSRRGFEQYF. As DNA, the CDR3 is TGTGCCAGCAGTTTATCGAGAAGGGGGTTCGAGCAGTACTTC.

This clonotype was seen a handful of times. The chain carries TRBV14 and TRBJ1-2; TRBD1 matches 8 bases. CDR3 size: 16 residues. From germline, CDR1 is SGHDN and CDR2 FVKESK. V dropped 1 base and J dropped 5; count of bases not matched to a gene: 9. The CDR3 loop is CASSQVVSGGRYGYTF. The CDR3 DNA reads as TGTGCCAGCAGCCAAGTTGTCTCAGGGGGCCGGTATGGCTACACCTTC.

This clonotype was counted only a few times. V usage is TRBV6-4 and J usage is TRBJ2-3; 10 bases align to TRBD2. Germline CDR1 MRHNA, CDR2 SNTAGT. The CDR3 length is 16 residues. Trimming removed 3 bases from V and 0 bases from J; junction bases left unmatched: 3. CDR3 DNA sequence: TGTGCCAGCAGTGATCAGCGGGGGGGAAGCACAGATACGCAGTATTTT. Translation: CASSDQRGGSTDTQYF.

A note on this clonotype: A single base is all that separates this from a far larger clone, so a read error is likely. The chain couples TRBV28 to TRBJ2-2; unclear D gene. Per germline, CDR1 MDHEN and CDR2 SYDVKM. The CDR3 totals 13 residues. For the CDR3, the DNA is TGTGCCAGCAGTTTACTGAACGCCGGGGAGCTGTTTTTT. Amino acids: CASSLLNAGELFF.

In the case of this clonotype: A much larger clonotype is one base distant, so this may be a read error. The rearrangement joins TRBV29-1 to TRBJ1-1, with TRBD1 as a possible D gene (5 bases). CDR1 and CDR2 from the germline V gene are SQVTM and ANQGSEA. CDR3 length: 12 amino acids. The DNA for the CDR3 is TGCAGCGCCCAATCGGGGGTCACTGAAGCTCTCTTT. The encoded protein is CSAQSGVTEALF. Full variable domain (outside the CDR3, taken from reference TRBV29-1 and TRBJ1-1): SAVISQKPSRDICQRGTSLTIQCQVDSQVTMMFWYRQQPGQSLTLIATANQGSEATYESGFVIDKFPISRPNLTFSTLTVSNMSPEDSSIYLCSAQSGVTEALFGQGTRLTVV.

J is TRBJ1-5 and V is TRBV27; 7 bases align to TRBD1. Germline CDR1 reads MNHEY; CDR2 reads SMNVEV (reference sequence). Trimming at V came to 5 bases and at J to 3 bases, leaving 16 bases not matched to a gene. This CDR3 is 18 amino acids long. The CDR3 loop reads CASSATGQAIFPNQPQHF. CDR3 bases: TGTGCCAGCAGTGCAACCGGACAGGCAATTTTTCCCAATCAGCCCCAGCATTTT.

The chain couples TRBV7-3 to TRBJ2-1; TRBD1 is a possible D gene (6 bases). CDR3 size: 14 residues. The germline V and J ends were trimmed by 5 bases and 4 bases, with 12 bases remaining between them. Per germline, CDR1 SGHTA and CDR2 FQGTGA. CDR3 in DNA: TGTGCCAGCAGCCCGACGACAGGATACAATGAGCAGTTCTTC. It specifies CASSPTTGYNEQFF.

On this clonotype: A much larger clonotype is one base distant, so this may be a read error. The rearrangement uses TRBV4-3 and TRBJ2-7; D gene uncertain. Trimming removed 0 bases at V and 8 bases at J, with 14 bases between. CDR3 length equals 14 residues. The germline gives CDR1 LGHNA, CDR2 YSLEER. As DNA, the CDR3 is TGCGCCAGCAGCCAAGATACATCCCGAAGCAAGCAGTACTTC. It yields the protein CASSQDTSRSKQYF.

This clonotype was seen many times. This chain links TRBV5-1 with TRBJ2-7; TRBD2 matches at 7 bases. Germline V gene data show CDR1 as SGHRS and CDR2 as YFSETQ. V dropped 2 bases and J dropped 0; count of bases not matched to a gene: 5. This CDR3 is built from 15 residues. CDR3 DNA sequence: TGCGCCAGCAGCTTAACGGGGGGAGACTCCTACGAGCAGTACTTC. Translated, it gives CASSLTGGDSYEQYF.

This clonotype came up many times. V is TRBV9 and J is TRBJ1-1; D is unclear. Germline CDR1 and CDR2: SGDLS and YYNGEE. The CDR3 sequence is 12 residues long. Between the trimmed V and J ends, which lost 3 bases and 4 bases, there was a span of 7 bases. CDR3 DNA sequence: TGTGCCAGCAGCGATTCGAGCACTGAAGCTTTCTTT. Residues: CASSDSSTEAFF.

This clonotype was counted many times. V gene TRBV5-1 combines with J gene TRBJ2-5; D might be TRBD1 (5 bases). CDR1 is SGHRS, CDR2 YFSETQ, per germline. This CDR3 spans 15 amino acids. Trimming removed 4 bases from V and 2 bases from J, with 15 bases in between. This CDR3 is CASSTYPTEQETQYF. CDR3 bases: TGCGCCAGCAGCACCTACCCGACAGAACAAGAGACCCAGTACTTC.

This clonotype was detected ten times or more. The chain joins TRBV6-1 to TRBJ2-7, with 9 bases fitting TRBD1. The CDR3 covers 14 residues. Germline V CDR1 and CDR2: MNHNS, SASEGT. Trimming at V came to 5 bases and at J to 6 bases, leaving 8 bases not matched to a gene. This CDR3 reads CASSNRDREGEQYF. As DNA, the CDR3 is TGTGCCAGCAGTAACCGGGACAGGGAGGGCGAGCAGTACTTC.

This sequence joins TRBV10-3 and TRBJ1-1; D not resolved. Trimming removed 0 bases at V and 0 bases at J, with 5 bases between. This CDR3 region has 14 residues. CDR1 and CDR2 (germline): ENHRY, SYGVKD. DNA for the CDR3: TGTGCCATCAGTGAGTCTGGCATGAACACTGAAGCTTTCTTT. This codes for CAISESGMNTEAFF.

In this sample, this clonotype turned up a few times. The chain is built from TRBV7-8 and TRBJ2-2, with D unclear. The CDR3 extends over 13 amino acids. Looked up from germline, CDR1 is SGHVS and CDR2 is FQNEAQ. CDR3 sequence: CDWPDANTGELFF. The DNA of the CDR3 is TGTGACTGGCCAGACGCGAACACCGGGGAGCTGTTTTTT.

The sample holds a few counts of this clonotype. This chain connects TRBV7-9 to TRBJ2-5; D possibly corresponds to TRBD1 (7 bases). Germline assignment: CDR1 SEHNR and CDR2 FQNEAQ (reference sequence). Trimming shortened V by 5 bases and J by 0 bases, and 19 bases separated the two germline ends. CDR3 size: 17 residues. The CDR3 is CASSRDREDQYQETQYF. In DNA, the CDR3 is TGTGCCAGCAGCCGCGACAGGGAGGATCAGTACCAAGAGACCCAGTACTTC. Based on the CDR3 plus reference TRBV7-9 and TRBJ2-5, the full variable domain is DTGVSQNPRHKITKRGQNVTFRCDPISEHNRLYWYRQTLGQGPEFLTYFQNEAQLEKSRLLSDRFSAERPKGSFSTLEIQRTEQGDSAMYLCASSRDREDQYQETQYFGPGTRLLVL.

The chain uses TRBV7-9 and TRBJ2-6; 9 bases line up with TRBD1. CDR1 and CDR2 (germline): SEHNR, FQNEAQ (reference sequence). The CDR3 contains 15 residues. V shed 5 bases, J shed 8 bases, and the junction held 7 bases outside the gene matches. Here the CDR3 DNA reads TGTGCCAGCAGCCCCCCGGGACAGGGAACCAACGTCCTGACTTTC. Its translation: CASSPPGQGTNVLTF.

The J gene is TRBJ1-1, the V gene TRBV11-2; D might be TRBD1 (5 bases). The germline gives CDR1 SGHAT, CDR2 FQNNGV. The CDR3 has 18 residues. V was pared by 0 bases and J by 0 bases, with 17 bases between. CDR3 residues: CASSLETAGRSLNTEAFF. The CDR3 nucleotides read TGTGCCAGCAGCTTAGAAACCGCGGGACGGAGTTTGAACACTGAAGCTTTCTTT. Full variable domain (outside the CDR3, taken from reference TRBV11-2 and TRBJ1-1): EAGVAQSPRYKIIEKRQSVAFWCNPISGHATLYWYQQILGQGPKLLIQFQNNGVVDDSQLPKDRFSAERLKGVDSTLKIQPAKLEDSAVYLCASSLETAGRSLNTEAFFGQGTRLTVV.

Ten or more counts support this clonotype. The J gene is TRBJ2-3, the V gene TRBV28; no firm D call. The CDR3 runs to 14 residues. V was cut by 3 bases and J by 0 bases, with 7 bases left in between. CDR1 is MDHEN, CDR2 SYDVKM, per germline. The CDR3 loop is CASSFGTSTDTQYF. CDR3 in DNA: TGTGCCAGCAGTTTCGGCACTAGCACAGATACGCAGTATTTT.

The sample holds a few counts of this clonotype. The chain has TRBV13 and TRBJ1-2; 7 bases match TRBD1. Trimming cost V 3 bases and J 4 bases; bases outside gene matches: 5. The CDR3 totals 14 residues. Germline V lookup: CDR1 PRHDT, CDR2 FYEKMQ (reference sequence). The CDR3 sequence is CASSLDSGGYGYTF. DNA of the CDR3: TGTGCCAGCAGCTTGGATTCAGGGGGCTATGGCTACACCTTC.

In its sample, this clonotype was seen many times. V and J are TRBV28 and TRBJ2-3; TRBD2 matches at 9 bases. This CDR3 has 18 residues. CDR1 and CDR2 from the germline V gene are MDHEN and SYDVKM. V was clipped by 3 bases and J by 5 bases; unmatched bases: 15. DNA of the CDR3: TGTGCCAGCAGTTTTGTTCTCTTCCCGCGGGAGGGGGTAGATACGCAGTATTTT. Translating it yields CASSFVLFPREGVDTQYF.

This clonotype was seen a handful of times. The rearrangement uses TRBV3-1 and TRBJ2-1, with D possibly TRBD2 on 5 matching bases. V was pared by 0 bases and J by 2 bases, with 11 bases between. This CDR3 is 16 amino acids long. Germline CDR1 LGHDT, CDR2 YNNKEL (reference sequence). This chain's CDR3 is CASSQERAATYNEQFF. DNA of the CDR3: TGTGCCAGCAGCCAAGAGCGAGCGGCCACCTACAATGAGCAGTTCTTC.

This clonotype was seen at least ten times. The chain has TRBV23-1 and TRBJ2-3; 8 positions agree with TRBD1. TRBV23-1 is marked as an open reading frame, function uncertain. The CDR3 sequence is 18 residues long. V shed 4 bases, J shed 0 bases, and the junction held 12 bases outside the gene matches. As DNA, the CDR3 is TGCGCCAGCAGTCTATCTAATACGGGACAGGTCAGCACAGATACGCAGTATTTT. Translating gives CASSLSNTGQVSTDTQYF.

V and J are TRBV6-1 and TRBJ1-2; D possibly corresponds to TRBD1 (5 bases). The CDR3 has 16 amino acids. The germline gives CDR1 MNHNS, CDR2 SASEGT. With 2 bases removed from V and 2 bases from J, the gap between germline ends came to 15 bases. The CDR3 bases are TGTGCCAGCAGTGAAAATAGTGGCAGGGTAAACTATGGCTACACCTTC. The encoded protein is CASSENSGRVNYGYTF.

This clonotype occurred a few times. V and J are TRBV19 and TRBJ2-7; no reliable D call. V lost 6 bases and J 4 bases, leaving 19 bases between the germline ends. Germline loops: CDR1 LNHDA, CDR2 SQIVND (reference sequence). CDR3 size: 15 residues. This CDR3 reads CASSPGSQFTYEQYF. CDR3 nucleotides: TGTGCCAGTAGCCCCGGCTCCCAATTTACGTACGAGCAGTACTTC.

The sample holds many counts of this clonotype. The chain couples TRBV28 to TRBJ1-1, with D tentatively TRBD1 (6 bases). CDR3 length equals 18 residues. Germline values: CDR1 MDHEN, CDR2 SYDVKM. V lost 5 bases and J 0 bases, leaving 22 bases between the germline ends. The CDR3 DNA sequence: TGTGCCAGCAGTGCCTTTTCCGACAGGTTTTACATGAACACTGAAGCTTTCTTT. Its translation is CASSAFSDRFYMNTEAFF.

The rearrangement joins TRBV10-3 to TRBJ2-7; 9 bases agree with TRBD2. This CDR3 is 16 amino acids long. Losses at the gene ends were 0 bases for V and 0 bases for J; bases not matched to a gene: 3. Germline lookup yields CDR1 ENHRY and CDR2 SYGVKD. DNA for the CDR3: TGTGCCATCAGTGAGTCCGAACTAGCGGGCTCCTACGAGCAGTACTTC. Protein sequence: CAISESELAGSYEQYF.

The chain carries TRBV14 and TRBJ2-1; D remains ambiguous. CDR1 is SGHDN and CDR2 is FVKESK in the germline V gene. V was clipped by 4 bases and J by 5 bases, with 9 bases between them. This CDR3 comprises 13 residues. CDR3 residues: CASSRGPNNEQFF. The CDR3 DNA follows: TGTGCCAGCAGCCGAGGACCCAACAATGAGCAGTTCTTC.

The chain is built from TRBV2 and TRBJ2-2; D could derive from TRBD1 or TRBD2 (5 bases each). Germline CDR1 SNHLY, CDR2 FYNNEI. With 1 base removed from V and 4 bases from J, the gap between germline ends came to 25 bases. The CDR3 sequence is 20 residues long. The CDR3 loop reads CASSEGPGTTEKGSTGELFF. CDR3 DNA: TGTGCCAGCAGTGAAGGGCCGGGGACGACAGAAAAAGGAAGCACCGGGGAGCTGTTTTTT.

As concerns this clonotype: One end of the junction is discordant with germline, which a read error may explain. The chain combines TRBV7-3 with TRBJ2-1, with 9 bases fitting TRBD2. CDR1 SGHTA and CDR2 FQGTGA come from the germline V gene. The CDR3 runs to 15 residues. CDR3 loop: CARRRGASGMDEQFF. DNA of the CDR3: TGTGCCCGCAGGCGGGGGGCTAGCGGGATGGATGAGCAGTTCTTC. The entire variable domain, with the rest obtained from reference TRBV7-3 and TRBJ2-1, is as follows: GAGVSQTPSNKVTEKGKYVELRCDPISGHTALYWYRQSLGQGPEFLIYFQGTGAADDSGLPNDRFFAVRPEGSVSTLKIQRTERGDSAVYLCARRRGASGMDEQFFGPGTRLTVL.